The 26 T cell receptor beta chains reported below all come from one sample, sequenced in a study of OX40 agonist ivuxolimab in advanced cancers. Clones were read by immunoSEQ multiplex PCR, and TCRdb kept only the in-frame ones, dropping some. This table has about 40,000 clones, 88% appearing once. The input for sequencing was CD4+ or CD8+ T cells sorted from blood, taken in a trial of the OX40 agonist ivuxolimab. These TCRs come from an adult with an advanced solid tumor such as melanoma, head and neck, liver or kidney cancer.

V usage is TRBV13 and J usage is TRBJ1-4; D is unclear. The germline V gene encodes CDR1 PRHDT and CDR2 FYEKMQ (reference sequence). This CDR3 comprises 15 residues. Trimming took 0 bases from V and 7 from J, leaving 12 bases between them. The CDR3 region is CASSLGWPGREKLFF. CDR3 nucleotide sequence: TGTGCCAGCAGCTTAGGGTGGCCTGGACGTGAAAAACTGTTTTTT.

This rearrangement joins TRBV7-9 to TRBJ2-7; possibly TRBD1 or TRBD2 for D (5 bases each). Germline loops: CDR1 SEHNR, CDR2 FQNEAQ (reference sequence). CDR3 length: 14 amino acids. Trimming removed 1 base at V and 0 bases at J, with 7 bases between. CDR3 DNA sequence: TGTGCCAGCAGCTTAGGAGGGGCCTCCTACGAGCAGTACTTC. This gives the protein CASSLGGASYEQYF. The full variable domain, with the rest looked up from reference TRBV7-9 and TRBJ2-7, is DTGVSQNPRHKITKRGQNVTFRCDPISEHNRLYWYRQTLGQGPEFLTYFQNEAQLEKSRLLSDRFSAERPKGSFSTLEIQRTEQGDSAMYLCASSLGGASYEQYFGPGTRLTVT.

The rearrangement uses TRBV30 and TRBJ2-7; 10 nucleotides align to TRBD1. Germline V CDR1 and CDR2: GTSNPN, SVGIG (reference sequence). CDR3 length: 15 residues. The V segment lost 6 bases and the J segment 3 bases; nucleotides outside the gene matches: 11. CDR3 residues: CACTTRDRGYYEQYF. The CDR3 DNA sequence: TGTGCCTGCACAACCCGGGACAGGGGATACTACGAGCAGTACTTC.

The chain joins TRBV7-9 to TRBJ2-1; D possibly matches TRBD1 or TRBD2 (7 bases each). Trimming shortened V by 5 bases and J by 9 bases, and 17 bases separated the two germline ends. This CDR3 is 14 amino acids long. Germline V lookup: CDR1 SEHNR, CDR2 FQNEAQ (reference sequence). DNA of the CDR3: TGTGCCAGCAGCAAATTGACAGGGAGGGTTGAGCAGTTCTTC. Translating it yields CASSKLTGRVEQFF.

The gene calls are TRBV27 and TRBJ2-7, with 12 bases lining up with TRBD2. V was clipped by 5 bases and J by 1 base; unmatched bases: 3. CDR1 and CDR2 from the germline V gene are MNHEY and SMNVEV (reference sequence). There are 15 residues in the CDR3. For the CDR3, the DNA is TGTGCCAGCAGTGAAGGGACTAGCGGGTCCTACGAGCAGTACTTC. This sequence encodes CASSEGTSGSYEQYF.

The V call is TRBV5-1, the J call TRBJ2-5; 12 positions match TRBD2. V shed 1 base and J 9 bases; nucleotides not matched to a gene: 10. The germline gives CDR1 SGHRS, CDR2 YFSETQ. The CDR3 totals 16 residues. CDR3 loop: CASSLTLAGGYGAQYF. CDR3 DNA sequence: TGCGCCAGCAGCTTGACACTAGCGGGGGGCTACGGGGCCCAGTACTTC. The whole variable domain, remainder taken from reference TRBV5-1 and TRBJ2-5, is KAGVTQTPRYLIKTRGQQVTLSCSPISGHRSVSWYQQTPGQGLQFLFEYFSETQRNKGNFPGRFSGRQFSNSRSEMNVSTLELGDSALYLCASSLTLAGGYGAQYFGPGTRLLVL.

The V gene is TRBV15, the J gene TRBJ1-2; D possibly corresponds to TRBD1 (5 bases). CDR1 and CDR2 (germline): LNHNV, YYDKDF (reference sequence). V dropped 7 bases and J dropped 4 bases, with 19 bases sitting between them. The CDR3 runs to 15 residues. The CDR3 region is CATMGGSGFSYGYTF. The DNA for the CDR3 is TGTGCCACCATGGGGGGATCCGGGTTTAGCTATGGCTACACCTTC.

This chain joins TRBV7-9 and TRBJ1-2, with 12 positions matching TRBD1. Trimming removed 5 bases from V and 8 bases from J; junction bases left unmatched: 3. From germline, CDR1 is SEHNR and CDR2 FQNEAQ (reference sequence). This CDR3 region has 13 residues. CDR3 sequence reads: CASSLGTGGGYTF. The CDR3 nucleotides are TGTGCCAGCAGCCTGGGGACAGGGGGCGGCTACACCTTC.

This clone came up once. The CDR3: CASSPPGQVGSYEQYF. DNA of the CDR3: TGTGCCAGCAGCCCCCCAGGACAGGTGGGATCCTACGAGCAGTACTTC. J is TRBJ2-7 and V is TRBV7-8, with TRBD1 identical over 7 bases. Germline V CDR1 and CDR2: SGHVS, FQNEAQ. V trimming: 5 bases; J trimming: 1 base; junction bases outside the gene matches: 11. This CDR3 region has 16 residues.

This clone was counted between two and nine times. The chain joins TRBV5-8 to TRBJ1-2; no clear D gene. The length of the CDR3 is 16 residues. Germline V gene lookup returns CDR1 SGHTS and CDR2 YDEGEE. V dropped 4 bases and J dropped 5 bases, with 21 bases sitting between them. This CDR3 reads CASSQEITANPYGYTF. The CDR3 DNA follows: TGTGCCAGCAGCCAAGAAATAACAGCTAACCCGTATGGCTACACCTTC.

The V call is TRBV7-9, the J call TRBJ2-2; D is uncertain. The V end lost 0 bases, the J end lost 4 bases, and 6 bases lay between the germline ends. The germline V gene encodes CDR1 SEHNR and CDR2 FQNEAQ (reference sequence). The CDR3 runs 14 residues. This CDR3 reads CASSLAPGTGELFF. CDR3 DNA: TGTGCCAGCAGCTTAGCGCCGGGCACCGGGGAGCTGTTTTTT.

This chain links TRBV6-6 with TRBJ2-3, with D perhaps matching TRBD2 (6 bases). V was trimmed by 7 bases and J by 0 bases, leaving 14 bases between them. The CDR3 has 15 amino acids. Germline V gene lookup returns CDR1 MNHNY and CDR2 SVGAGI (reference sequence). The CDR3 DNA reads TGTGCCAGCACCCTGGGGGGATTAAGCACAGATACGCAGTATTTT. It is translated as CASTLGGLSTDTQYF.

This chain connects TRBV15 to TRBJ1-2; D is perhaps TRBD1 (6 bases). The CDR3 is made up of 18 amino acids. Trimming removed 0 bases from V and 4 bases from J, with 21 bases in between. Germline lookup yields CDR1 LNHNV and CDR2 YYDKDF (reference sequence). The CDR3 spells CATSRDRKGHQDGYGYTF. CDR3 in DNA: TGTGCCACCAGCAGAGATCGGAAGGGACACCAGGACGGCTATGGCTACACCTTC.

The chain joins TRBV2 to TRBJ1-1; D gene uncertain. The CDR3 runs to 11 residues. Germline CDR1 reads SNHLY; CDR2 reads FYNNEI. V lost 8 bases, J lost 1 base, and 5 bases lay in between. The CDR3 sequence: CASLGNTEAFF. The CDR3 DNA follows: TGTGCCAGCTTAGGGAACACTGAAGCTTTCTTT.

CDR3 in DNA: TGTGCCAGCAGCTTAGCAGGGGAAGGTCAGCCCCAGCATTTT. This gives the protein CASSLAGEGQPQHF. The rearrangement uses TRBV11-2 and TRBJ1-5; tentatively, D is TRBD1 (6 bases). The V end lost 1 base, the J end lost 6 bases, and 10 bases lay between the germline ends. The CDR3 spans 14 residues. Germline values: CDR1 SGHAT, CDR2 FQNNGV.

This rearrangement joins TRBV5-1 to TRBJ2-2; D perhaps matches TRBD2 (5 bases). The CDR3 covers 16 residues. CDR1 SGHRS and CDR2 YFSETQ come from the germline V gene. Deletions cut 0 bases from V and 7 bases from J, with 16 bases between. The CDR3 DNA is TGCGCCAGCAGCTTGGCCGGGCTAGCTAACGGCGGGGAGCTGTTTTTT. This encodes CASSLAGLANGGELFF. Complete variable domain (other parts from reference TRBV5-1 and TRBJ2-2): KAGVTQTPRYLIKTRGQQVTLSCSPISGHRSVSWYQQTPGQGLQFLFEYFSETQRNKGNFPGRFSGRQFSNSRSEMNVSTLELGDSALYLCASSLAGLANGGELFFGEGSRLTVL.

This clone showed up just once. The V and J genes are TRBV9 and TRBJ1-2; maybe TRBD1 (6 bases). Germline V gives CDR1 SGDLS, CDR2 YYNGEE. With 0 bases removed from V and 8 bases from J, the gap between germline ends came to 20 bases. The CDR3 sequence is 16 residues long. The CDR3: CASSVDYFGTSQGYTF. CDR3 bases: TGTGCCAGCAGCGTAGATTATTTTGGGACAAGCCAGGGCTACACCTTC.

J is TRBJ1-1 and V is TRBV6-6; 8 positions match TRBD1. This CDR3 spans 14 amino acids. J lost 5 bases, V lost 6 bases, and 8 bases had no gene match. Germline assignment: CDR1 MNHNY and CDR2 SVGAGI (reference sequence). In DNA form, the CDR3 reads TGTGCCAGCAGCGCAGGGGGCGGCGTAACTGAAGCTTTCTTT. This encodes CASSAGGGVTEAFF.

V usage is TRBV27 and J usage is TRBJ2-7; no firm D call. This CDR3 spans 16 amino acids. V was cut by 2 bases and J by 3 bases, with 17 bases left in between. Germline values: CDR1 MNHEY, CDR2 SMNVEV (reference sequence). Written as DNA, the CDR3 is TGTGCCAGCAGTTTAAATCCCTTAGATGGCTACTACGAGCAGTACTTC. Its translation: CASSLNPLDGYYEQYF.

The chain carries TRBV25-1 and TRBJ2-3, with TRBD2 as a possible D gene (6 bases). Germline loops: CDR1 MGHDK, CDR2 SYGVNS. The CDR3 consists of 14 residues. Between the trimmed V and J ends, which lost 4 bases and 2 bases, there was a span of 10 bases. The CDR3 sequence: CASSAGLPTDTQYF. In DNA, the CDR3 is TGTGCCAGCAGTGCGGGACTTCCCACAGATACGCAGTATTTT.

A single count supports this clone. The V and J genes are TRBV19 and TRBJ2-7; TRBD2 is a possible D gene (6 bases). The CDR3 length is 15 residues. Germline-derived CDR1 and CDR2 are LNHDA and SQIVND (reference sequence). Trimming shortened V by 5 bases and J by 2 bases, and 16 bases separated the two germline ends. The CDR3: CASSSPAAGTYEQYF. The CDR3 DNA is TGTGCCAGTAGTTCTCCCGCGGCGGGAACCTACGAGCAGTACTTC. Full variable domain (rest looked up from reference TRBV19 and TRBJ2-7): DGGITQSPKYLFRKEGQNVTLSCEQNLNHDAMYWYRQDPGQGLRLIYYSQIVNDFQKGDIAEGYSVSREKKESFPLTVTSAQKNPTAFYLCASSSPAAGTYEQYFGPGTRLTVT.

In its sample, this clone was seen once. The rearrangement uses TRBV4-1 and TRBJ2-3; no firm D call. The CDR3 spans 14 residues. V shed 0 bases and J shed 2 bases, with 6 bases lying between them. CDR1 is MGHRA, CDR2 YSYEKL, per germline. The CDR3 coding sequence is TGCGCCAGCAGCCAAGAATTGGCCACAGATACGCAGTATTTT. Its translation: CASSQELATDTQYF.

CDR3 sequence (DNA): TGTGCCAGCAGCCCGCGACTAAGCGGGGGATTTCACAATGAGCAGTTCTTC. The encoded protein is CASSPRLSGGFHNEQFF. The rearrangement joins TRBV9 to TRBJ2-1; 8 positions agree with TRBD2. This CDR3 spans 17 amino acids. Germline V gene lookup returns CDR1 SGDLS and CDR2 YYNGEE. Unmatched junction bases numbered 14, after V lost 4 bases and J lost 5 bases. Full variable domain (rest looked up from reference TRBV9 and TRBJ2-1): DSGVTQTPKHLITATGQRVTLRCSPRSGDLSVYWYQQSLDQGLQFLIQYYNGEERAKGNILERFSAQQFPDLHSELNLSSLELGDSALYFCASSPRLSGGFHNEQFFGPGTRLTVL.

The chain uses TRBV6-1 and TRBJ1-2; tentatively, D is TRBD1 (5 bases). CDR1 and CDR2 (germline): MNHNS, SASEGT. V lost 7 bases and J 6 bases, leaving 15 bases between the germline ends. CDR3 length: 13 amino acids. Here the CDR3 reads CASTRGGDNGYTF. CDR3 nucleotides: TGTGCCAGCACCCGAGGAGGGGATAATGGCTACACCTTC.

This clone has only a few counts. The sample has other DNA sequences that encode this CDR3 too. J is TRBJ1-5 and V is TRBV7-9; D perhaps matches TRBD1 (5 bases). Trimming stripped 1 base from V and 7 bases from J, with 5 bases between. The CDR3 loop spans 12 amino acids. CDR1 is SEHNR and CDR2 is FQNEAQ in the germline V gene (reference sequence). The CDR3 spells CASSLEGQPQHF. For the CDR3, the DNA is TGTGCCAGCAGCTTAGAGGGGCAGCCCCAGCATTTT.

This clone was detected only once. This chain joins TRBV7-2 and TRBJ2-1; TRBD1 is a possible D gene (6 bases). This CDR3 comprises 15 residues. The germline V gene encodes CDR1 SGHTA and CDR2 FQGNSA. Trimming took off 5 bases at V and 6 bases at J, with 17 bases between the two ends. CDR3 protein: CASSHTQGGGNEQFF. CDR3 nucleotides: TGTGCCAGCAGCCATACACAGGGTGGTGGCAATGAGCAGTTCTTC.